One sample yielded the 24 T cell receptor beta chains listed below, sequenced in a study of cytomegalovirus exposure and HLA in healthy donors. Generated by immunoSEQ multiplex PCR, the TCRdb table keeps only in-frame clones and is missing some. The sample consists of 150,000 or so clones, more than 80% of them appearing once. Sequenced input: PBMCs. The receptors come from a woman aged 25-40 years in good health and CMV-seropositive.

CDR3 nucleotides: TGTGCCAGCAGCTTGGGCTACCTAGCGAGTTACGAGCAGTACTTC. This codes for CASSLGYLASYEQYF. This sequence joins TRBV5-4 and TRBJ2-7; the D gene is possibly TRBD2 (6 bases). V gave up 0 bases and J gave up 4 bases, with 14 bases separating them. This CDR3 has 15 amino acids. Per germline, CDR1 SGHNT and CDR2 YYREEE (reference sequence).

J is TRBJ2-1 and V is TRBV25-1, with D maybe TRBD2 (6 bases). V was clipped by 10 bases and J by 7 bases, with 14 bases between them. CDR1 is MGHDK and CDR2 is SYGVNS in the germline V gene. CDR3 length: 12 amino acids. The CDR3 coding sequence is TGTGCCACCGATAGCGGCAGGAATGAGCAGTTCTTC. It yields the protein CATDSGRNEQFF.

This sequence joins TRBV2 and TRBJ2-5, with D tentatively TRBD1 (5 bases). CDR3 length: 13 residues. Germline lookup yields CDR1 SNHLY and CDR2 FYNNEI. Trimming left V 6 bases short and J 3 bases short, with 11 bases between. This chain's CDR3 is CASRQAGKETQYF. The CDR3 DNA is TGTGCCAGCAGACAGGCAGGAAAAGAGACCCAGTACTTC.

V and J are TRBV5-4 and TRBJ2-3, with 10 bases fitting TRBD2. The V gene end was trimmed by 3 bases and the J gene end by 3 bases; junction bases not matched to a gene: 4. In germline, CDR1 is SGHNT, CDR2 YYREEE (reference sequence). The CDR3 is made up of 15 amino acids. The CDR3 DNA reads TGTGCCAGCAGCTCGAGCGGGGGGGCGACAGATACGCAGTATTTT. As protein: CASSSSGGATDTQYF.

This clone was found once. The CDR3 here is CASRRQVMNTEAFF. The CDR3 coding sequence is TGTGCCAGCAGGAGACAGGTGATGAACACTGAAGCTTTCTTT. V is TRBV6-5 and J is TRBJ1-1, with a possible D match to TRBD1 (6 bases). The CDR3 consists of 14 residues. Germline assignment: CDR1 MNHEY and CDR2 SVGAGI. V was pared by 6 bases and J by 0 bases, with 11 bases between.

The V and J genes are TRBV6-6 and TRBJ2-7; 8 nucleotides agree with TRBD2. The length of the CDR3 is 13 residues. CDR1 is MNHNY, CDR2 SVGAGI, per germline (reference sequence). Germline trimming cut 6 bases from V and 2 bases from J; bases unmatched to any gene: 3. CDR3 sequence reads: CASSQGLAYEQYF. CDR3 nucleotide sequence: TGTGCCAGCAGCCAGGGACTAGCCTACGAGCAGTACTTC.

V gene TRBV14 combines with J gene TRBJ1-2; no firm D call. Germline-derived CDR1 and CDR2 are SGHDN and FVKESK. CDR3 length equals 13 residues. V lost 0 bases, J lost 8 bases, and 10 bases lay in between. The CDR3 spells CASSQDYGRGYTF. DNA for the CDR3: TGTGCCAGCAGCCAAGATTACGGCAGGGGCTACACCTTC.

The CDR3 DNA reads TGCGCCAGCCGAATCGGGACAGCTAATGAAAAACTGTTTTTT. This sequence encodes CASRIGTANEKLFF. The chain links TRBV5-1 to TRBJ1-4, with TRBD1 identical over 7 bases. The V and J ends lost 7 bases and 3 bases, in that order; junction bases with no gene match: 6. The CDR3 length is 14 residues. Looked up from germline, CDR1 is SGHRS and CDR2 is YFSETQ.

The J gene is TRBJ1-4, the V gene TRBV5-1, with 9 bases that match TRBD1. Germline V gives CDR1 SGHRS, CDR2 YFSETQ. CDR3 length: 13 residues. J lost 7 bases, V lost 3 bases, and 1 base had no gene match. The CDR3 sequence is CASSSTGGEKLFF. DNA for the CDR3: TGCGCCAGCAGCTCGACAGGGGGTGAAAAACTGTTTTTT.

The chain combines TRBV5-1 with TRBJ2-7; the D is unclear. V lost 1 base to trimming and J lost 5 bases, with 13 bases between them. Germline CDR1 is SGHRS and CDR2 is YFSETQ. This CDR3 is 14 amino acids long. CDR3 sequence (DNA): TGCGCCAGCAGCTTGCTTTACTCCCGGGACGAGCAGTACTTC. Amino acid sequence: CASSLLYSRDEQYF.

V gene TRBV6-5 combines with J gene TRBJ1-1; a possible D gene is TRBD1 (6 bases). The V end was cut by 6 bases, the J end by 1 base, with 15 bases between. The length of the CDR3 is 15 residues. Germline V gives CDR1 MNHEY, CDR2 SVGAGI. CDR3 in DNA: TGTGCCAGCAGAACAAGGGGGTTCCAGAACACTGAAGCTTTCTTT. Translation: CASRTRGFQNTEAFF.

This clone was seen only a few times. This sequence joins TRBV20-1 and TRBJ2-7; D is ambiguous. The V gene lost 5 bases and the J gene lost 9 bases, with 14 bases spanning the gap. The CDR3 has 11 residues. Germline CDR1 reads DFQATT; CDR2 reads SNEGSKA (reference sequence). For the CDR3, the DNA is TGCAGTGCTGGCGGTTCAAAAGGGCAGTACTTC. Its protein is CSAGGSKGQYF.

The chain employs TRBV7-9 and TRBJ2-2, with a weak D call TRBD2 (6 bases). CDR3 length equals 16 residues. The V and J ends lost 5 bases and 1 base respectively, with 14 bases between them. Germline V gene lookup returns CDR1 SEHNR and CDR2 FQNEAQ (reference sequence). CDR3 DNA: TGTGCCAGCAGCCCCAACTTAGCGGTGAACACCGGGGAGCTGTTTTTT. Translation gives CASSPNLAVNTGELFF.

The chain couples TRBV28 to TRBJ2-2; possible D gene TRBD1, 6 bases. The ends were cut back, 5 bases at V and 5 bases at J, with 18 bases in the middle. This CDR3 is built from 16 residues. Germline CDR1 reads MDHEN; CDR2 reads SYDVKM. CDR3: CASSLDRSGRTGELFF. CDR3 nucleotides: TGTGCCAGCAGTCTCGACAGGTCGGGTCGGACCGGGGAGCTGTTTTTT. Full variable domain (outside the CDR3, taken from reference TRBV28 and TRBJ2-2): DVKVTQSSRYLVKRTGEKVFLECVQDMDHENMFWYRQDPGLGLRLIYFSYDVKMKEKGDIPEGYSVSREKKERFSLILESASTNQTSMYLCASSLDRSGRTGELFFGEGSRLTVL.

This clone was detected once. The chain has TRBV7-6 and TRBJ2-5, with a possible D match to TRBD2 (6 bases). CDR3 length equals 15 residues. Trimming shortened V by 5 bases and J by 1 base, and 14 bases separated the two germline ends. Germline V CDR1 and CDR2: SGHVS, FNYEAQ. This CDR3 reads CASSTLGGTQETQYF. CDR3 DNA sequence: TGTGCCAGCAGCACCCTCGGAGGGACCCAAGAGACCCAGTACTTC.

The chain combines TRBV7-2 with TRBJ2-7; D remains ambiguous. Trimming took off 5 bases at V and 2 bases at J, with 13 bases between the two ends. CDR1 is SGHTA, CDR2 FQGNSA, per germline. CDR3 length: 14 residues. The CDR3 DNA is TGTGCCAGCAGCGAGAGGCGTATCGCCTACGAGCAGTACTTC. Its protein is CASSERRIAYEQYF.

The CDR3 reads CASSLYLATSYNEQFF. In nucleotides, the CDR3 is TGTGCCAGCAGTTTATACCTAGCGACCTCCTACAATGAGCAGTTCTTC. J is TRBJ2-1 and V is TRBV27; a weak D match, TRBD2 (6 bases). This CDR3 is built from 16 residues. Trimming took off 1 base at V and 0 bases at J, with 10 bases between the two ends. Germline assignment: CDR1 MNHEY and CDR2 SMNVEV (reference sequence).

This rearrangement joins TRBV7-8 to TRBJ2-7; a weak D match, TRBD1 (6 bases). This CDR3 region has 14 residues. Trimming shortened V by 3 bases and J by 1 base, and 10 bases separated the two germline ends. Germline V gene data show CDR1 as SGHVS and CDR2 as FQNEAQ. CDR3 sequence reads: CASSFTGQSYEQYF. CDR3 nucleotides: TGTGCCAGCAGCTTTACAGGACAGTCCTACGAGCAGTACTTC.

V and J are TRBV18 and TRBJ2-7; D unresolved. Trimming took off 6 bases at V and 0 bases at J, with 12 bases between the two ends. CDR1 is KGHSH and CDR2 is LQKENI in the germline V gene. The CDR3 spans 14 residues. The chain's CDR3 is CASSTQVSSYEQYF. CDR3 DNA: TGTGCCAGCTCTACCCAGGTGAGCTCCTACGAGCAGTACTTC.

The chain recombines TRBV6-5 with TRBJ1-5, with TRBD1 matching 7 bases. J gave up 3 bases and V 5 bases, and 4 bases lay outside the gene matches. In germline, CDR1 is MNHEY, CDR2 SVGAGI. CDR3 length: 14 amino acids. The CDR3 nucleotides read TGTGCCAGCAGTCCAGGGGGATTCAATCAGCCCCAGCATTTT. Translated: CASSPGGFNQPQHF.

The CDR3 region has the DNA TGTGCCAGCAGCTTAGCGCTCACTAGCGGACCAGAGACCCAGTACTTC. The encoded protein is CASSLALTSGPETQYF. The chain carries TRBV7-8 and TRBJ2-5; 8 nucleotides line up with TRBD2. Germline CDR1 is SGHVS and CDR2 is FQNEAQ. This CDR3 contains 16 residues. The J segment lost 4 bases and the V segment lost 0 bases, leaving 7 bases of the junction unmatched.

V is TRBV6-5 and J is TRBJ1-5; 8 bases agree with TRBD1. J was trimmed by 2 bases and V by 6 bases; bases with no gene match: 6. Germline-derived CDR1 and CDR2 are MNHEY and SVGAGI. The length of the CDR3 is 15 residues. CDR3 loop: CASRPDRAGNQPQHF. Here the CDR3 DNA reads TGTGCCAGCAGACCGGACAGGGCGGGCAATCAGCCCCAGCATTTT.

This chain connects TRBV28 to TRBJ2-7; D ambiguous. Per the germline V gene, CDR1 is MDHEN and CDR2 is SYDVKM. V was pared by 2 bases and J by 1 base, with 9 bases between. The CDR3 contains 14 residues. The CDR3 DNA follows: TGTGCCAGCAGTTTAATCGCAGGTTCCTACGAGCAGTACTTC. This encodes CASSLIAGSYEQYF.

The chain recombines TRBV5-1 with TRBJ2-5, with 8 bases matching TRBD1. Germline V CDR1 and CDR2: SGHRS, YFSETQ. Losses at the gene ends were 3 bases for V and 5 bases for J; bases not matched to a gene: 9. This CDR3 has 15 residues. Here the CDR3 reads CASSSWTGPGETQYF. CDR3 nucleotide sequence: TGCGCCAGCAGCTCCTGGACAGGGCCGGGGGAGACCCAGTACTTC.